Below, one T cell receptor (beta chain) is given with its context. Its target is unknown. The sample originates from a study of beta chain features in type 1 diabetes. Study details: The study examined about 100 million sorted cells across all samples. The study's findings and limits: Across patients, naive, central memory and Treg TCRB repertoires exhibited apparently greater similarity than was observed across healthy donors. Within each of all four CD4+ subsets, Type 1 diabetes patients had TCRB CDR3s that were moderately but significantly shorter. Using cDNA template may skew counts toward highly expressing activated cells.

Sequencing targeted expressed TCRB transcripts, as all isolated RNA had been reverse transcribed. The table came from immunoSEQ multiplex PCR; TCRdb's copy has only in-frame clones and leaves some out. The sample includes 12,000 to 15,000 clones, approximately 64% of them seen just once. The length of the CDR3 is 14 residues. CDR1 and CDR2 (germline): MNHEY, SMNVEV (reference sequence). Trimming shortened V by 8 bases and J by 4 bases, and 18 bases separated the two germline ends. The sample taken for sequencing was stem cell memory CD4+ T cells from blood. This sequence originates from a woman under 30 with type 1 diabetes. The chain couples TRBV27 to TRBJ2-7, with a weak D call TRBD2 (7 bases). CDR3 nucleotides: TGTGCCAGCCGAACCGCGGGGGCCGATTACGAGCAGTACTTC. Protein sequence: CASRTAGADYEQYF.